This TCR beta chain derives from a study of T cells after yellow fever vaccination. Study details: SMART-Seq v4 Ultra Low Input served to prepare low-cell-number fractions. Regarding the study as a whole: Contaminating bulk clonotypes could be abundant in FACS-sorted repertoires.

Template switching with 5'RACE generated the TCR cDNA and added a universal primer site and UMIs. One entry per CDR3 protein results from TCRdb running MiXCR on the 5' RACE reads. The sample has about 320,000 distinct CDR3 sequences, about 11% seen once; the top ten hold 3% to 3.5%. Looked up from germline, CDR1 is LNHNV and CDR2 is YYDKDF (reference sequence). This CDR3 comprises 12 residues. V lost 6 bases and J 3 bases, leaving 8 bases between the germline ends. Turning to this clonotype: No antigen is known for it.

Source: CD4+ T cells sorted from PBMCs, taken 45 days after the yellow fever booster vaccination. The V gene is TRBV15, the J gene TRBJ2-5; D tentatively reads TRBD1 or TRBD2 (5 bases each). This TCR was sampled from a man aged 18-30 years who received the YFV17D yellow fever vaccine. The CDR3 loop reads CATRGDEETQYF. Written as DNA, the CDR3 is TGTGCCACCAGGGGGGACGAAGAGACCCAGTACTTC. Full variable domain (rest looked up from reference TRBV15 and TRBJ2-5): DAMVIQNPRYQVTQFGKPVTLSCSQTLNHNVMYWYQQKSSQAPKLLFHYYDKDFNNEADTPDNFQSRRPNTSFCFLDIRSPGLGDTAMYLCATRGDEETQYFGPGTRLLVL.